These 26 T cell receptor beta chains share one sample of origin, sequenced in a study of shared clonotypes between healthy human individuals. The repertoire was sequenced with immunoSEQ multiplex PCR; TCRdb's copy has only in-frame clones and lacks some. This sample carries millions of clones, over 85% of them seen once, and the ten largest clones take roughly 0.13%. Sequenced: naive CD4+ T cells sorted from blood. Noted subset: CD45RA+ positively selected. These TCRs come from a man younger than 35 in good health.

This CDR3 is CASSSGPFPRTDTQYF. In DNA, the CDR3 is TGTGCCAGCAGCTCGGGCCCTTTCCCGCGCACAGATACGCAGTATTTT. This chain links TRBV11-2 with TRBJ2-3, with D unresolved. The V gene's germline CDR1 is SGHAT and CDR2 FQNNGV. Trimming stripped 4 bases from V and 1 base from J, with 15 bases between. The CDR3 extends over 16 amino acids.

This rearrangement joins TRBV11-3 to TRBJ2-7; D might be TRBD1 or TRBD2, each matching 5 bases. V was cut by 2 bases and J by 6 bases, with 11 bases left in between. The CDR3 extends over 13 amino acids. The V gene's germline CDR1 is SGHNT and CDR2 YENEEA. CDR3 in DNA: TGTGCCAGCAGCTTAAGTCCGGGACGCGAGCAGTACTTC. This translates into CASSLSPGREQYF.

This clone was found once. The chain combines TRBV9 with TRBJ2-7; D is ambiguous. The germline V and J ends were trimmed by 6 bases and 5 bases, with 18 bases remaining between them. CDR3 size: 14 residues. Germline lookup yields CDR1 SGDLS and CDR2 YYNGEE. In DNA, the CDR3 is TGTGCCAGCAACCGCGGTAGCCCCCTCCACGAGCAGTACTTC. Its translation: CASNRGSPLHEQYF.

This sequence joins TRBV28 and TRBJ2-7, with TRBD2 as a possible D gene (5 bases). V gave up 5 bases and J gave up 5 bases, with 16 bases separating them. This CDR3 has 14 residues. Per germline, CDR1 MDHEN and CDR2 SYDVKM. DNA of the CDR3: TGTGCCAGCAGTACCGGCCCCTTGAGGGACGAGCAGTACTTC. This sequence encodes CASSTGPLRDEQYF.

The CDR3 spells CASSVSAAPYEQYF. The CDR3 DNA follows: TGTGCCAGCAGCGTATCTGCGGCCCCCTACGAGCAGTACTTC. V usage is TRBV9 and J usage is TRBJ2-7; D remains unclear. This CDR3 has 14 amino acids. Germline V gene data show CDR1 as SGDLS and CDR2 as YYNGEE. V lost 1 base and J 2 bases, leaving 10 bases between the germline ends. The whole variable domain, filled in from reference TRBV9 and TRBJ2-7, reads DSGVTQTPKHLITATGQRVTLRCSPRSGDLSVYWYQQSLDQGLQFLIQYYNGEERAKGNILERFSAQQFPDLHSELNLSSLELGDSALYFCASSVSAAPYEQYFGPGTRLTVT.

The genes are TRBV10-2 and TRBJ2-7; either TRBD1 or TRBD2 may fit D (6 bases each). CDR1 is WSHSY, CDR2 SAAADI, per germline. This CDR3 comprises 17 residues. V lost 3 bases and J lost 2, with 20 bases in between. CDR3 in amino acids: CASSDQLRRGRTYEQYF. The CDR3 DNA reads TGCGCCAGCAGTGACCAGCTTAGGAGGGGGAGGACCTACGAGCAGTACTTC.

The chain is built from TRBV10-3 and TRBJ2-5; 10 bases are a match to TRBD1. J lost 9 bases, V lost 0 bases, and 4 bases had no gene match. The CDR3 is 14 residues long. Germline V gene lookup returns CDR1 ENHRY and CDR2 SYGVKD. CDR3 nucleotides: TGTGCCATCAGTGAGTCGGACAGGGGGTTAGCCCAGTACTTC. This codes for CAISESDRGLAQYF.

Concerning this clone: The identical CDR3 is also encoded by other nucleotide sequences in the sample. The CDR3: CAISEGLGTNYGYTF. Written as DNA, the CDR3 is TGTGCCATCAGTGAAGGTTTAGGGACAAACTATGGCTACACCTTC. This chain connects TRBV10-3 to TRBJ1-2; D perhaps matches TRBD1 (6 bases). The CDR3 has 15 residues. Germline CDR1 reads ENHRY; CDR2 reads SYGVKD. Trimming cost V 3 bases and J 2 bases, with 13 bases left between them.

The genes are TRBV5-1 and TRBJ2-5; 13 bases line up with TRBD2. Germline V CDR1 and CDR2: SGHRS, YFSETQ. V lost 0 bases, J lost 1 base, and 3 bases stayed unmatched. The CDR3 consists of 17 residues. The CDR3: CASSLGLAGGSQETQYF. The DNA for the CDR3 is TGCGCCAGCAGCTTGGGACTAGCGGGGGGTAGCCAAGAGACCCAGTACTTC.

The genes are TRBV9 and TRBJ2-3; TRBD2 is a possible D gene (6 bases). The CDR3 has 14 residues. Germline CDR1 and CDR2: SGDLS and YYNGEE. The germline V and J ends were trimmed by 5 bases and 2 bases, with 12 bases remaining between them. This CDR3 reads CASRASDHTDTQYF. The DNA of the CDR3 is TGTGCCAGCAGGGCTAGCGACCACACAGATACGCAGTATTTT.

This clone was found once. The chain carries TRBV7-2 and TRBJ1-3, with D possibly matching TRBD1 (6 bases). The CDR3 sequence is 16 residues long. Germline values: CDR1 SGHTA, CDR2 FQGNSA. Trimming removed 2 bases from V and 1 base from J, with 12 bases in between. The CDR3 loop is CASSLLGGGSGNTIYF. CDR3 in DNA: TGTGCCAGCAGCTTATTAGGGGGTGGTTCTGGAAACACCATATATTTT.

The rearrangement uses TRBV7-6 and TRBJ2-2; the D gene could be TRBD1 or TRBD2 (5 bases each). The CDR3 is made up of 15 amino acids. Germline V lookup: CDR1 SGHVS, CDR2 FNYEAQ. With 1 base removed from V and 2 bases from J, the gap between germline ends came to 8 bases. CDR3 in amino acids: CASSLGGSNTGELFF. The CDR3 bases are TGTGCCAGCAGCTTAGGGGGGTCCAACACCGGGGAGCTGTTTTTT.

For the CDR3, the DNA is TGTGCCAGCAGCGGAGGAGAGAACACTGAAGCTTTCTTT. Translation gives CASSGGENTEAFF. The V call is TRBV2, the J call TRBJ1-1; D unresolved. From germline, CDR1 is SNHLY and CDR2 FYNNEI. V gave up 6 bases and J gave up 1 base, with 9 bases separating them. The CDR3 has 13 residues.

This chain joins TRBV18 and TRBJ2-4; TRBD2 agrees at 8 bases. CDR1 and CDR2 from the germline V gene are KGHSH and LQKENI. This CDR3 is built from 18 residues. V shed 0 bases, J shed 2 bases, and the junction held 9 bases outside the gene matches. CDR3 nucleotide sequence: TGTGCCAGCTCACCACCGGTTTCGGGGGGGGCTTCCAAAAACATTCAGTACTTC. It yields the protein CASSPPVSGGASKNIQYF.

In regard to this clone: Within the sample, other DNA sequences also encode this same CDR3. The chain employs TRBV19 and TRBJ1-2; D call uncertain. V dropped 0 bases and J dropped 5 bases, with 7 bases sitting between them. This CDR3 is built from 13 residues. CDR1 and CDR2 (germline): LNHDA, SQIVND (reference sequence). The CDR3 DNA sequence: TGTGCCAGTAGTATAGATCGGATATATGGCTACACCTTC. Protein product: CASSIDRIYGYTF.

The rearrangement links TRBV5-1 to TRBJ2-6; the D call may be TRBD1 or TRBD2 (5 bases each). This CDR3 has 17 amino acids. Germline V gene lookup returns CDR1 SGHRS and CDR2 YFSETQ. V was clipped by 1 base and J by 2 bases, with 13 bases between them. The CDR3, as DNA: TGCGCCAGCAGCTTGTCACTCGGGACGGCTGGGGCCAACGTCCTGACTTTC. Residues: CASSLSLGTAGANVLTF. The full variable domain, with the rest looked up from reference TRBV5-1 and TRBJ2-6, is KAGVTQTPRYLIKTRGQQVTLSCSPISGHRSVSWYQQTPGQGLQFLFEYFSETQRNKGNFPGRFSGRQFSNSRSEMNVSTLELGDSALYLCASSLSLGTAGANVLTFGAGSRLTVL.

In DNA, the CDR3 is TGCGCCAGCAGCATGTACGGCGAATCGAACTATGGCTACACCTTC. It is translated as CASSMYGESNYGYTF. The gene calls are TRBV5-1 and TRBJ1-2; D remains ambiguous. The CDR3 runs to 15 residues. V gave up 4 bases and J gave up 2 bases, with 15 bases separating them. CDR1 and CDR2 from the germline V gene are SGHRS and YFSETQ.

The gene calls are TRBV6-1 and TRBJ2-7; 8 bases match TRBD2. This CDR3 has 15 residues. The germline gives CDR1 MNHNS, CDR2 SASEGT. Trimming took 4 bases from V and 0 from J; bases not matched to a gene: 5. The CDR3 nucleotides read TGTGCCAGCAGTGTTCAAGCGGGAGTCTCCTACGAGCAGTACTTC. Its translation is CASSVQAGVSYEQYF.

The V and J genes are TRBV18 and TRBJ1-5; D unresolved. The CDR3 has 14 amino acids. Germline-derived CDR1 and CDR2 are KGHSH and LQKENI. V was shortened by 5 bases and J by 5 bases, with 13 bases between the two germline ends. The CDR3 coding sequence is TGTGCCAGCTCAGGGTCAGCAGCGGATCAGCCCCAGCATTTT. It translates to CASSGSAADQPQHF.

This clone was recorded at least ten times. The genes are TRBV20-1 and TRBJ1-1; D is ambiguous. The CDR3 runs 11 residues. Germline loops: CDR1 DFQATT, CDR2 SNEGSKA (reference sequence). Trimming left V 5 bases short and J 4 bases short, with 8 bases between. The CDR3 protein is CSASDTTEAFF. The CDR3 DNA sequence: TGCAGTGCTTCCGACACCACTGAAGCTTTCTTT.

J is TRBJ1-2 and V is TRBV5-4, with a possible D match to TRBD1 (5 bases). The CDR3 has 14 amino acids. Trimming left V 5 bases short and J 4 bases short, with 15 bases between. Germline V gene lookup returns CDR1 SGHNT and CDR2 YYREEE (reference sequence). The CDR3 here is CASSRDAFGYGYTF. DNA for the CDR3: TGTGCCAGCAGTCGGGACGCCTTCGGCTATGGCTACACCTTC.

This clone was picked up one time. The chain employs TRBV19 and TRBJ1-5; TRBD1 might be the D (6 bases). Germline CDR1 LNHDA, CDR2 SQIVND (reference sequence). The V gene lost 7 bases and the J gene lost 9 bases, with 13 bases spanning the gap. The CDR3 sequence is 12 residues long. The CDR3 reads CASNLQGSPQHF. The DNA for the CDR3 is TGTGCCAGTAACTTACAGGGTTCGCCCCAGCATTTT.

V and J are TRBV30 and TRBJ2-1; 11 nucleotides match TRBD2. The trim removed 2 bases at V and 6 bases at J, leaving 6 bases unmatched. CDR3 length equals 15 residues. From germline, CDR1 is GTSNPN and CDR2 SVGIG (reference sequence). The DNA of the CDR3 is TGTGCCTGGAGTTACCTAGCGGGGGGACCCAATGAGCAGTTCTTC. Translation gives CAWSYLAGGPNEQFF. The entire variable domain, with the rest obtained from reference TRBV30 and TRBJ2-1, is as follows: SQTIHQWPATLVQPVGSPLSLECTVEGTSNPNLYWYRQAAGRGLQLLFYSVGIGQISSEVPQNLSASRPQDRQFILSSKKLLLSDSGFYLCAWSYLAGGPNEQFFGPGTRLTVL.

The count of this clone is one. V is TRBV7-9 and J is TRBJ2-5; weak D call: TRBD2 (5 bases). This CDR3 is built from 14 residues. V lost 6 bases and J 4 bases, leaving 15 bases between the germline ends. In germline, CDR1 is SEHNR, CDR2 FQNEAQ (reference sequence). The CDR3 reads CASRRTIGGETQYF. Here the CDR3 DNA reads TGTGCCAGCAGGAGAACCATAGGAGGAGAGACCCAGTACTTC.

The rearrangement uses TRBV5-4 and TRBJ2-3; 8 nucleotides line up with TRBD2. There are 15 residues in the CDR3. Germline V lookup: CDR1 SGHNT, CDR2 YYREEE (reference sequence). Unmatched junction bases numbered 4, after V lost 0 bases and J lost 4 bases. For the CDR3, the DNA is TGTGCCAGCAGCTTGGGCGGGAGGTCCTCAGATACGCAGTATTTT. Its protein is CASSLGGRSSDTQYF.

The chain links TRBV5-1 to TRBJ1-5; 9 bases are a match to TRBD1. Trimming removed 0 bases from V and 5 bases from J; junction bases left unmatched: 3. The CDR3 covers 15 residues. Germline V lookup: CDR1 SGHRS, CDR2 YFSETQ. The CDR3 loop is CASSLAGQGYQPQHF. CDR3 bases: TGCGCCAGCAGCTTGGCCGGACAGGGGTATCAGCCCCAGCATTTT. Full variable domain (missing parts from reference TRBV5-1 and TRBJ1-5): KAGVTQTPRYLIKTRGQQVTLSCSPISGHRSVSWYQQTPGQGLQFLFEYFSETQRNKGNFPGRFSGRQFSNSRSEMNVSTLELGDSALYLCASSLAGQGYQPQHFGDGTRLSIL.